These 12 T cell receptor beta chains share one sample of origin, sequenced in a study of blood T cells in healthy people across ages. With a J-beta primer mix and a sample-barcoded 5' primer, a second PCR ran roughly 6 to 11 cycles. TCRdb passed the 5' RACE reads through MiXCR, listing each CDR3 protein once. The sample lists some 900,000 distinct CDR3 sequences, around 48% seen once, with about an eighth in the top ten. Sequencing was done on a sample of blood. Receptors originate from a man under 40 in good health.

V usage is TRBV20-1 and J usage is TRBJ1-2, with D perhaps matching TRBD1 (5 bases). The V and J ends lost 5 bases and 3 bases respectively, with 16 bases between them. The CDR3 covers 14 residues. Germline loops: CDR1 DFQATT, CDR2 SNEGSKA (reference sequence). The CDR3 coding sequence is TGCAGTGCTTTGATTCAGGGATACGACTATGGCTACACCTTC. This sequence encodes CSALIQGYDYGYTF.

CDR3 bases: TGTGCCACCAGTGAGGGACAGGGGGCTTCTAATGAAAAACTGTTTTTT. Translation: CATSEGQGASNEKLFF. V is TRBV24-1 and J is TRBJ1-4; TRBD1 aligns across 12 bases. CDR1 KGHDR and CDR2 SFDVKD come from the germline V gene. V was clipped by 4 bases and J by 3 bases; unmatched bases: 2. The CDR3 totals 16 residues.

The chain couples TRBV27 to TRBJ1-4; D gene unclear. Per germline, CDR1 MNHEY and CDR2 SMNVEV (reference sequence). CDR3 length equals 14 residues. The V end was cut by 5 bases, the J end by 8 bases, with 15 bases between. CDR3 DNA: TGTGCCAGCAGTCCTCGATTGGTTGGAGAAAAACTGTTTTTT. Translation gives CASSPRLVGEKLFF. The variable domain in full, with the rest retrieved from reference TRBV27 and TRBJ1-4, is EAQVTQNPRYLITVTGKKLTVTCSQNMNHEYMSWYRQDPGLGLRQIYYSMNVEVTDKGDVPEGYKVSRKEKRNFPLILESPSPNQTSLYFCASSPRLVGEKLFFGSGTQLSVL.

The rearrangement links TRBV7-2 to TRBJ2-1; 12 nucleotides match TRBD2. V trimming: 1 base; J trimming: 8 bases; junction bases outside the gene matches: 9. Germline CDR1 SGHTA, CDR2 FQGNSA. This CDR3 contains 17 residues. The CDR3 spells CASSLGDPSGGAHEQFF. CDR3 in DNA: TGTGCCAGCAGCTTAGGAGATCCTAGCGGGGGGGCCCATGAGCAGTTCTTC. Variable domain in full (rest from reference TRBV7-2 and TRBJ2-1): GAGVSQSPSNKVTEKGKDVELRCDPISGHTALYWYRQSLGQGLEFLIYFQGNSAPDKSGLPSDRFSAERTGGSVSTLTIQRTQQEDSAVYLCASSLGDPSGGAHEQFFGPGTRLTVL.

About this clonotype: A read error may account for a junction end that differs from germline. V is TRBV11-2 and J is TRBJ2-5, with 9 bases aligning to TRBD1. The DNA end is a closer match to TRBJ2-7, so the J assignment may be wrong. This CDR3 has 15 amino acids. Germline V gene data show CDR1 as SGHAT and CDR2 as FQNNGV. The CDR3: CANSLAGTGSHEQYF. The CDR3 nucleotides read TGTGCCAACAGCCTAGCCGGGACAGGGTCACACGAGCAGTACTTC.

Regarding this clonotype: Sequence at one end of the junction differs from germline and may be a read error. The chain has TRBV6-1 and TRBJ2-6; 12 positions match TRBD2. CDR1 MNHNS and CDR2 SASEGT come from the germline V gene. CDR3 length: 18 amino acids. For the CDR3, the DNA is TGTGCCGGCAGCCGGACTAGCGGGGTGCGCTCTGGGGCCAACGTCCTGACTTTC. Amino acids: CAGSRTSGVRSGANVLTF.

This clonotype was counted a few times. The chain is built from TRBV7-2 and TRBJ2-7; unclear D gene. With 1 base removed from V and 3 bases from J, the gap between germline ends came to 7 bases. From germline, CDR1 is SGHTA and CDR2 FQGNSA. The CDR3 is 13 residues long. The CDR3 here is CASSLVVNYEQYF. In nucleotides, the CDR3 is TGTGCCAGCAGCTTAGTAGTTAACTACGAGCAGTACTTC. The full variable domain, rest sourced from reference TRBV7-2 and TRBJ2-7, is GAGVSQSPSNKVTEKGKDVELRCDPISGHTALYWYRQSLGQGLEFLIYFQGNSAPDKSGLPSDRFSAERTGGSVSTLTIQRTQQEDSAVYLCASSLVVNYEQYFGPGTRLTVT.

In this sample, this clonotype turned up once. V usage is TRBV21-1 and J usage is TRBJ2-4; the D call TRBD1 from the table was never checked on the DNA. Gene TRBJ2-5 matches the end of the DNA better, so the J call may be wrong. TRBV21-1 corresponds to a pseudogene. The CDR3 runs 18 residues. CDR3 DNA: TGTGCCAGCAGCAAAGCGAGAACCCGAACAGGGAGCCAAGAGACCCAGTACTTC. Its translation: CASSKARTRTGSQETQYF.

The V gene is TRBV6-5, the J gene TRBJ1-1; 9 bases agree with TRBD1. The germline gives CDR1 MNHEY, CDR2 SVGAGI. J was trimmed by 11 bases and V by 2 bases; bases with no gene match: 6. The CDR3 length is 13 residues. For the CDR3, the DNA is TGTGCCAGCAGTTACCCGGGACAGGGAGGGGCTTTCTTT. Amino acids: CASSYPGQGGAFF.

This clonotype was counted at least ten times. The rearrangement links TRBV6-5 to TRBJ2-7; 13 bases align to TRBD2. The J segment lost 2 bases and the V segment lost 2 bases, leaving 12 bases of the junction unmatched. The V gene's germline CDR1 is MNHEY and CDR2 SVGAGI. The CDR3 is 19 residues long. The CDR3 here is CASSYTTPGTSGAPYEQYF. The CDR3 DNA follows: TGTGCCAGCAGTTACACAACCCCCGGGACTAGCGGGGCCCCCTACGAGCAGTACTTC.

This sequence joins TRBV25-1 and TRBJ2-7, with TRBD1 as a possible D gene (6 bases). Trimming shortened V by 0 bases and J by 4 bases, and 13 bases separated the two germline ends. CDR1 is MGHDK and CDR2 is SYGVNS in the germline V gene. CDR3 size: 15 residues. The CDR3 DNA sequence: TGTGCCAGCAGTGAATATCAGGGGTTCGTTTACGAGCAGTACTTC. It yields the protein CASSEYQGFVYEQYF.

The V call is TRBV6-2 or TRBV6-3, the J call TRBJ2-4, with 9 bases matching TRBD2. Trimming cost V 8 bases and J 0 bases; bases outside gene matches: 11. CDR1 and CDR2 (germline): MNHEY, SVGEGT. The CDR3 totals 17 residues. The CDR3 sequence: CASGGRGLALAKNIQYF. As DNA, the CDR3 is TGTGCCAGCGGGGGACGGGGACTAGCCTTAGCCAAAAACATTCAGTACTTC.